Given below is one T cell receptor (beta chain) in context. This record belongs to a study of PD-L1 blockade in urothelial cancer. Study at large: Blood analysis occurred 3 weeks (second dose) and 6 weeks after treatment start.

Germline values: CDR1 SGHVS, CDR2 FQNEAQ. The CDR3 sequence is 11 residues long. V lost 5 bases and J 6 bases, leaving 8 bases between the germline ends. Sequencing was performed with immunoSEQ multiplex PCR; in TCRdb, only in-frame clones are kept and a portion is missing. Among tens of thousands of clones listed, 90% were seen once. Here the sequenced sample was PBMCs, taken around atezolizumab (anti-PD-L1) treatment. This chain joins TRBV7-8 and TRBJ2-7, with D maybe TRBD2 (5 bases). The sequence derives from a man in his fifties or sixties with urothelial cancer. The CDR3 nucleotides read TGTGCCAGCAGCGGCGCGGGCGAGCAGTACTTC. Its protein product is CASSGAGEQYF.